This is a list of T cell receptor beta chains from one sample in a study of cytomegalovirus exposure and HLA in healthy donors. The data were produced by immunoSEQ multiplex PCR, yet TCRdb's version contains in-frame clones alone and is incomplete. The table includes 150,000 to 200,000 clones, more than 65% detected once. The specimen sequenced was PBMCs. The receptors derive from a man in his fifties or sixties in good health and CMV-seronegative. Each CDR3 is given with its conserved first and last residue. The order of the fields is clone size, D gene, J gene, V gene, CDR3 DNA, CDR3 protein. D genes are given only for firm matches. Where a row states a size, it is once, few, many or the class of an expanded clone; other rows omit it.

once	TRBD1	TRBJ2-2	TRBV5-4	TGTGCCAGCAGCTTTAGGGACAGGTACAGCGGGGAGCTGTTTTTT	CASSFRDRYSGELFF
.	.	TRBJ1-1	TRBV7-9	TGTTCCAGCAGCTTAGCGCAGGAGGTTGAAGCTTTCTTT	CSSSLAQEVEAFF
.	.	TRBJ1-1	TRBV2	TGTGCCAGCAGTGCAGGGGCCGAAGCTTTCTTT	CASSAGAEAFF
.	TRBD1	TRBJ2-7	TRBV7-8	TGTGCCAGCACCCCTTTGGGGGACAGGTCCTACGAGCAGTACTTC	CASTPLGDRSYEQYF
.	.	TRBJ1-1	TRBV2	TGTGCCAGCAGTCGACTCTTCAACACTGAAGCTTTCTTT	CASSRLFNTEAFF
few	.	TRBJ1-5	TRBV6-5	TGTGCCAGCGTCGACAATTTGGCGCCTCAGCCCCAGCATTTT	CASVDNLAPQPQHF
.	TRBD2	TRBJ2-7	TRBV11-2	TGTGCCAGCAGGGAGCGGGGGGCTTTAGAGCAGTACTTC	CASRERGALEQYF
.	.	TRBJ2-7	TRBV7-9	TGTGCCAGCAGCCCCCCGGGACTTCGCCGGTACGAGCAGTACTTC	CASSPPGLRRYEQYF
.	TRBD1	TRBJ2-2	TRBV10-3	TGTGCCATCAGTGAGCTTCGGGGCACAGGGGGGAACACCGGGGAGCTGTTTTTT	CAISELRGTGGNTGELFF
once	TRBD2	TRBJ2-7	TRBV5-5	TGTGCCAGCAGCTTGGCGGGAGGAGCGGGGGCGAGGGAGCAGTACTTC	CASSLAGGAGAREQYF
few	.	TRBJ2-7	TRBV11-2	TGTGCCAGCAGCTTAGGAGGTGGCTACGAGCAGTACTTC	CASSLGGGYEQYF
.	TRBD1	TRBJ2-3	TRBV25-1	TGTGCCAGCAGACAGGGGTTGACCACAGATACGCAGTATTTT	CASRQGLTTDTQYF
.	TRBD1	TRBJ2-5	TRBV7-8	TGTGCCAGCAGCCAAAGGACAGGGCTACAAGAGACCCAGTACTTC	CASSQRTGLQETQYF
few	.	TRBJ2-2	TRBV9	TGTGCCAGCAGCGGGCTAGAGGGCCGCACCGGGGAGCTGTTTTTT	CASSGLEGRTGELFF
.	.	TRBJ2-1	TRBV5-6	TGTGCCAGCAGCTTGGCCGTCGGGAACAGCGTGCAGTTCTTC	CASSLAVGNSVQFF